What follows describes a single T cell receptor beta chain. As yet, its antigen is unknown. The source of the sample is a study of blood T cells in healthy people across ages. The junction had 6 bases not matched to a gene; V was cut back by 6 bases and J by 5 bases. CDR1 is MNHEY, CDR2 SMNVEV, per germline (reference sequence). The CDR3 covers 15 residues. It was with a sample-barcoded 5' primer and a J-beta primer mix that a second PCR of roughly 7 to 12 cycles was run. The template-switch adaptor was a 5' adaptor with 12 random nucleotides. It tagged each cDNA molecule. TCRdb re-called the 5' RACE reads with MiXCR, one entry per CDR3 protein. Seen here are about 830,000 distinct CDR3 sequences, under 80% observed once, and the top ten hold roughly a quarter. The study, taken as a whole, reports: Naive T cell percentage strongly correlated with TCR beta diversity. Comparison with aged donors showed that long-lived donors had more naive CD4+ cells and higher diversity. Any changes in expanded clonotypes were possibly confounded, as donor CMV status remained unknown.

Sequencing used blood. The rearrangement joins TRBV27 to TRBJ2-5; 13 nucleotides align to TRBD2. The receptor comes from a man aged 30-40 years in good health. The CDR3 nucleotides are TGTGCCAGCAGACCGGGACTAGCGGGGTTTGAGACCCAGTACTTC. Translating it yields CASRPGLAGFETQYF.